Listed here are 7 T cell receptor beta chains from one sample, sequenced in a study of T cell responses to AZD1222 COVID-19 vaccine (dated by TCRdb to 2020 to 2022). The time point label, as the study defines it: baseline before first vaccination. Library method: the immunoSEQ multiplex PCR assay. TCRdb took over this immuneACCESS table, retaining in-frame rearrangements with V and J assigned. Such tables are incomplete; in checked studies, under half of the missing clones stem from an unresolved V gene, and the remainder is unexplained. Present in this sample are about 76,000 clones, 90% of which were seen just once. The ten largest clones add up to around 4% of the sample. The sequencing used peripheral blood, collected on day 0 of AZD1222 vaccination. The receptors derive from an adult in good health.

The rearrangement uses TRBV10-3 and TRBJ1-4; no clear D gene. V was shortened by 3 bases and J by 8 bases, with 7 bases between the two germline ends. This CDR3 is 12 amino acids long. In germline, CDR1 is ENHRY, CDR2 SYGVKD. The CDR3 nucleotides read TGTGCCATCAGTGACACGGAGGAAAAACTGTTTTTT. Its translation: CAISDTEEKLFF.

The chain has TRBV3-1 (or the pseudogene TRBV3-2) and TRBJ2-7; perhaps TRBD2 as D (7 bases). CDR3 size: 12 residues. Deletions cut 5 bases from V and 8 bases from J, with 13 bases between. The germline V gene has CDR1 LGHDT and CDR2 YNNKEL (reference sequence). CDR3 sequence: CASSLQGGQQYF. As DNA, the CDR3 is TGTGCCAGCAGCTTACAGGGAGGGCAGCAGTACTTC.

Worth noting for this clone: Other DNA sequences in this specimen translate into the identical CDR3. This chain joins TRBV7-2 and TRBJ1-2; 7 bases map to TRBD1. J gave up 2 bases and V 5 bases, and 2 bases lay outside the gene matches. CDR3 length: 13 residues. Germline CDR1 is SGHTA and CDR2 is FQGNSA. CDR3 sequence (DNA): TGTGCCAGCAGCCCGGACAGGAACTATGGCTACACCTTC. This sequence encodes CASSPDRNYGYTF.

The chain combines TRBV11-2 with TRBJ1-4; 11 bases fit TRBD1. CDR3 size: 16 residues. The trim removed 1 base at V and 8 bases at J, leaving 6 bases unmatched. Germline-derived CDR1 and CDR2 are SGHAT and FQNNGV. CDR3 amino acids: CASSLAGQGAGEKLFF. The CDR3 region has the DNA TGTGCCAGCAGCTTAGCCGGACAGGGGGCGGGAGAAAAACTGTTTTTT.

The chain joins TRBV2 to TRBJ1-1; no reliable D call. Germline lookup yields CDR1 SNHLY and CDR2 FYNNEI. The CDR3 has 13 amino acids. Between the trimmed V and J ends, which lost 4 bases and 1 base, there was a span of 7 bases. The DNA of the CDR3 is TGTGCCAGCAGTGTCCTAGAGAACACTGAAGCTTTCTTT. Protein product: CASSVLENTEAFF.

The V gene is TRBV24-1, the J gene TRBJ2-1; TRBD2 matches at 7 bases. V shed 10 bases and J 2 bases; nucleotides not matched to a gene: 10. There are 15 residues in the CDR3. Germline-derived CDR1 and CDR2 are KGHDR and SFDVKD. CDR3 coding DNA: TGTGCCACAGCCGGGACTACCTCTGCCTACAATGAGCAGTTCTTC. Translating gives CATAGTTSAYNEQFF.

V is TRBV6-5 and J is TRBJ2-3; a weak D match, TRBD2 (5 bases). This CDR3 has 13 amino acids. V lost 4 bases to trimming and J lost 5 bases, with 10 bases between them. Germline CDR1 and CDR2: MNHEY and SVGAGI. For the CDR3, the DNA is TGTGCCAGCAGTTCGACTAACCAAGATACGCAGTATTTT. It codes for CASSSTNQDTQYF.